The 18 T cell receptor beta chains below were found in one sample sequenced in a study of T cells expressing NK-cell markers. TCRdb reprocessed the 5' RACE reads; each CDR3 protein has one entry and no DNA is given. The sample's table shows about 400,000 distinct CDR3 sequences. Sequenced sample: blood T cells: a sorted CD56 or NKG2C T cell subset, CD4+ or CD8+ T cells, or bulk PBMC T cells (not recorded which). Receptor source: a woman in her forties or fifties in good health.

The CDR3: CASSLVPAGAEQYF. The J gene is TRBJ2-7, the V gene TRBV11-2; TCRdb calls TRBD2, which cannot be checked without DNA. From germline, CDR1 is SGHAT and CDR2 FQNNGV. The CDR3 has 14 residues.

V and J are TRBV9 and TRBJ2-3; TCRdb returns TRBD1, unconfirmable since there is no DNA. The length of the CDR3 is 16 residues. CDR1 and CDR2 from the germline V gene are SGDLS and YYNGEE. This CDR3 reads CASSENRVKDTDTQYF. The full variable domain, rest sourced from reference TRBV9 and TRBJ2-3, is DSGVTQTPKHLITATGQRVTLRCSPRSGDLSVYWYQQSLDQGLQFLIQYYNGEERAKGNILERFSAQQFPDLHSELNLSSLELGDSALYFCASSENRVKDTDTQYFGPGTRLTVL.

The chain's CDR3 is CAISGWTSEAGSSYNEQFF. The chain is built from TRBV10-3 and TRBJ2-1; TCRdb reports TRBD2, a call that lacks DNA to check it against. Germline V gene sequence: CDR1 ENHRY, CDR2 SYGVKD. There are 19 residues in the CDR3.

The CDR3 loop is CASSRSSNQPQHF. The gene calls are TRBV28 and TRBJ1-5. Germline V gene lookup returns CDR1 MDHEN and CDR2 SYDVKM. CDR3 size: 13 residues.

This CDR3 reads CAWRQGEGEQYF. The V call is TRBV30, the J call TRBJ2-7; TCRdb names TRBD1, which stays unverified in the absence of DNA. CDR1 and CDR2 from the germline V gene are GTSNPN and SVGIG (reference sequence). This CDR3 comprises 12 residues.

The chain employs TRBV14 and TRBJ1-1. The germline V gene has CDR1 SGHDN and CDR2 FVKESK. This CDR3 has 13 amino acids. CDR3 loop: CASSQVQTIQTFF.

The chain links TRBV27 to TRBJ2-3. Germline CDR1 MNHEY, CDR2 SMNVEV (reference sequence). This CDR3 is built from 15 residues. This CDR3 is CASRSSSSYTDTQYF.

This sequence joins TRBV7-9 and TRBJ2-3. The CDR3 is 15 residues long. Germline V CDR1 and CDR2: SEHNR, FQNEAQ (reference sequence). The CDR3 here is CASSQVGDSTDTQYF.

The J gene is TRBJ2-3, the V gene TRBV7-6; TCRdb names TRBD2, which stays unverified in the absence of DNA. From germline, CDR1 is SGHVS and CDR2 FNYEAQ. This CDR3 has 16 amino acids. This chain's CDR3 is CASSRGGLALTDTQYF.

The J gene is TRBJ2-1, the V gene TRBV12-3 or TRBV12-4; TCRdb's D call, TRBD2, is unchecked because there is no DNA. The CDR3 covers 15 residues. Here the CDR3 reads CASSLGTDSYNEQFF.

The CDR3 sequence is CASSAIGVAGELFF. The rearrangement links TRBV9 to TRBJ2-2; the D call from TCRdb, TRBD1, cannot be confirmed without DNA. Germline V gene data show CDR1 as SGDLS and CDR2 as YYNGEE. There are 14 residues in the CDR3.

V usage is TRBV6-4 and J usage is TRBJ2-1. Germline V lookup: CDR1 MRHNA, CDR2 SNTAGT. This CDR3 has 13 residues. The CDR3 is CASSEGRNNEQFF.

CDR3 in amino acids: CATSDPSGGRKGEQYF. The V gene is TRBV24-1, the J gene TRBJ2-7; the TCRdb call, TRBD2, lacks DNA for checking. Germline V CDR1 and CDR2: KGHDR, SFDVKD. CDR3 length: 16 residues.

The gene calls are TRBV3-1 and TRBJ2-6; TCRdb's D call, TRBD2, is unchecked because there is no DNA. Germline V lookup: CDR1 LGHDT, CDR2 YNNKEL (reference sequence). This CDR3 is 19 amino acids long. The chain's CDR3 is CASSLGEWRGASGANVLTF.

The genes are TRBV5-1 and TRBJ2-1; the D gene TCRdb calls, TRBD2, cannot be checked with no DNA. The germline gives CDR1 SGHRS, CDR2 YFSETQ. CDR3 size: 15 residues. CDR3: CASSLGPGGHNEQFF.

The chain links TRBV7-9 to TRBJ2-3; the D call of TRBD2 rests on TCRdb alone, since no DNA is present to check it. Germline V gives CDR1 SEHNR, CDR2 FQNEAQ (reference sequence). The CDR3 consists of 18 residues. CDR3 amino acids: CASNPTSGWTGGTDTQYF.

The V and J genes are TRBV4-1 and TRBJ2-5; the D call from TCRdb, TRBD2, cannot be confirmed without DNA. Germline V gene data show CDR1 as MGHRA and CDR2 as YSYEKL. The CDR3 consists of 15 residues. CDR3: CASSQIAGGSETQYF.

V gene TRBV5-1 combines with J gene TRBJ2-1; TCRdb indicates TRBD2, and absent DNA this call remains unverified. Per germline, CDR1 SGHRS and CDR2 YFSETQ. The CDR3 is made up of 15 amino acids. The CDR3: CASSLFGGSWDEQFF.